This is a list of T cell receptor beta chains from one sample in a study of blood T cell repertoires in COVID-19. Clones were read by immunoSEQ multiplex PCR, and TCRdb kept only the in-frame ones, dropping some. This sample has roughly 330,000 clones, with 87% found just once. Sequencing used PBMCs or T cells enriched from blood (not recorded which). These receptors all come from a woman in her thirties who had recovered from COVID-19. Both conserved end residues are part of each CDR3. D genes are given only for firm matches. Part of the rows lack a size; the others show once, few, many or a class for expanded clones.

v_gene	d_gene	j_gene	abundance	CDR3nt	CDR3aa
TRBV5-6	-	TRBJ1-2	few	TGTGCCAGCAGCGTAAATCGGGATGGCTACACCTTC	CASSVNRDGYTF
TRBV27	TRBD1	TRBJ1-4	-	TGTGCCAGCAGTCCCCGGGGACAGGGGCTTGGAAAACTGTTTTTT	CASSPRGQGLGKLFF
TRBV7-6	TRBD2	TRBJ2-6	-	TGTGCCAGCAGCCCTCTAGCGGCCGGGGCCAACGTCCTGACTTTC	CASSPLAAGANVLTF
TRBV6-4	TRBD2	TRBJ2-3	-	TGTGCCAGCAGTGACGTTGCGGGGGGGCTGGATACGCAGTATTTT	CASSDVAGGLDTQYF
TRBV4-1	-	TRBJ1-2	-	TGCGCCAGCAGCCAAGAGTTAGAGCACTATGGCTACACCTTC	CASSQELEHYGYTF
TRBV7-2	-	TRBJ1-1	-	TGTGCCAGCAGCTTAGCGGGCGCGCTGAACACTGAAGCTTTCTTT	CASSLAGALNTEAFF
TRBV7-2	TRBD1	TRBJ2-6	-	TGTGCCAGCAGCTACGGACAGGGAGAGTCTGGGGCCAACGTCCTGACTTTC	CASSYGQGESGANVLTF
TRBV7-2	-	TRBJ1-5	-	TGTGCCAGCAGCTTAATGGCTTATAGCAATCAGCCCCAGCATTTT	CASSLMAYSNQPQHF
TRBV7-9	-	TRBJ1-1	-	TGTGCCAGCAGCTTAAATAGCCACGTTGAAGCTTTCTTT	CASSLNSHVEAFF
TRBV18	-	TRBJ2-1	-	TGTGCCAGCTCACCACGACGGAGCTCCTACAATGAGCAGTTCTTC	CASSPRRSSYNEQFF
TRBV4-1	-	TRBJ1-1	-	TGCGCCAGCAGCCAAGATTCGCAGATGAACACTGAAGCTTTCTTT	CASSQDSQMNTEAFF
TRBV29-1	TRBD1	TRBJ1-1	-	TGCAGCGTTGAAGAGTGGGGACAGGGAATAGGGGGGATGAACACTGAAGCTTTCTTT	CSVEEWGQGIGGMNTEAFF
TRBV5-1	TRBD2	TRBJ2-3	-	TGCGCCAGCAGCTTAGCGGGGGCCACAGATACGCAGTATTTT	CASSLAGATDTQYF
TRBV7-9	TRBD1	TRBJ1-1	-	TGTGCCAGCAGCCCGGAGGGGAACAGGGGGAACACTGAAGCTTTCTTT	CASSPEGNRGNTEAFF
TRBV3-1/TRBV3-2	TRBD1	TRBJ1-1	-	TGTGCCAGCAGCCAGTACAGGGGGCTCACTGAAGCTTTCTTT	CASSQYRGLTEAFF
TRBV12-3/TRBV12-4	-	TRBJ2-5	-	TGTGCCAGCAGTTTAGCGGGCAAGACCCAGTACTTC	CASSLAGKTQYF
TRBV6-5	-	TRBJ1-1	once	TGTGCCAGCAGCGAGACTTCGGGGGCTGAAGCTTTCTTT	CASSETSGAEAFF
TRBV5-3	-	TRBJ1-5	-	TGTGCCTCCCAGGGGCGAGAGGGGACCAATCAGCCCCAGCATTTT	CASQGREGTNQPQHF
TRBV2	-	TRBJ1-2	-	TGTGCCAGCAGTGATGGGGCAGGGTACGGCTATGGCTACACCTTC	CASSDGAGYGYGYTF
TRBV5-8	-	TRBJ1-3	-	TGTGCCAGCAGCTTACAGGTTCTCTCTGGAAACACCATATATTTT	CASSLQVLSGNTIYF
TRBV4-1	TRBD1	TRBJ2-7	once	TGCGCCAGCAGCCAAGGGGGACAGGGGGCTTACGAGCAGTACTTC	CASSQGGQGAYEQYF
TRBV12-3/TRBV12-4	-	TRBJ1-1	-	TGTGCCAGCAGTTTAGCCCGGTGGGAAGCTTTCTTT	CASSLARWEAFF